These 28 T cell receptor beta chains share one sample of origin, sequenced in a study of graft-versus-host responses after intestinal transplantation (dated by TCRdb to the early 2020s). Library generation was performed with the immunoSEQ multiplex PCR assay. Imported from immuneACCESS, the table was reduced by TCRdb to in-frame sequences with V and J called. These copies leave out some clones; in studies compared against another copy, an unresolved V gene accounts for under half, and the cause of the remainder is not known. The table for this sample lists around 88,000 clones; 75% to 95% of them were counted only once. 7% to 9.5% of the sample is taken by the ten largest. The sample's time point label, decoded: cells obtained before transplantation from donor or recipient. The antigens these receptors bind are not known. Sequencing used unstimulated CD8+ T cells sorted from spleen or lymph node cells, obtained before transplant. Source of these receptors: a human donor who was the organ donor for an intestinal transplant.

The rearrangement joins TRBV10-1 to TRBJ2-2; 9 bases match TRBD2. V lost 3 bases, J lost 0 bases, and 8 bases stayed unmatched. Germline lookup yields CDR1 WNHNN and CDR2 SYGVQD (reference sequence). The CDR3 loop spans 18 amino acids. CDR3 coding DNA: TGCGCCAGCAGTGACCCACTAGCGGGTAGTTCGAACACCGGGGAGCTGTTTTTT. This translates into CASSDPLAGSSNTGELFF.

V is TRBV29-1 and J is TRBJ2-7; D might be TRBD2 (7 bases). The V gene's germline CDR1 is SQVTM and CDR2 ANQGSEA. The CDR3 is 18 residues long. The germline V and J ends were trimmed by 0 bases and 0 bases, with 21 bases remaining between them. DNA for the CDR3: TGCAGCGTTGAAGATCCTGGTGGGGGAGGGGGATCCTCCTACGAGCAGTACTTC. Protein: CSVEDPGGGGGSSYEQYF.

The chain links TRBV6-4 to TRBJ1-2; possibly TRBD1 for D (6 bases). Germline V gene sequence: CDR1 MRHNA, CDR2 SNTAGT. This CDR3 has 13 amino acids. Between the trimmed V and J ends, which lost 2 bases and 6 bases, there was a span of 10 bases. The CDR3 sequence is CASSDGGANGYTF. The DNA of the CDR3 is TGTGCCAGCAGTGACGGGGGCGCTAATGGCTACACCTTC.

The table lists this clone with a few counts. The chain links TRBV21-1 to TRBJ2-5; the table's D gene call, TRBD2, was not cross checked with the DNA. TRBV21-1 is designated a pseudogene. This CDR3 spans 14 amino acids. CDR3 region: CASSNQLAGETQYF. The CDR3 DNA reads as TGTGCCAGCAGCAACCAACTAGCGGGAGAGACCCAGTACTTC.

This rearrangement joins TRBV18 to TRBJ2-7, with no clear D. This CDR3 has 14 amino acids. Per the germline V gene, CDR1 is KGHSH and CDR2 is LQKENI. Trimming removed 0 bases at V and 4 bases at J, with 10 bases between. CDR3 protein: CASSPPNNVYEQYF. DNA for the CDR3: TGTGCCAGCTCACCACCTAACAATGTGTACGAGCAGTACTTC.

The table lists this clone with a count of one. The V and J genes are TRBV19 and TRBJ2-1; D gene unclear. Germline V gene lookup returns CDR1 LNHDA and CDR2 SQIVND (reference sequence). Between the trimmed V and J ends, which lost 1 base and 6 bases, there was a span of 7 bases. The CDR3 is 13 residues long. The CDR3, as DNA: TGTGCCAGTAGTATAGGTACGGTCAATGAGCAGTTCTTC. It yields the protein CASSIGTVNEQFF.

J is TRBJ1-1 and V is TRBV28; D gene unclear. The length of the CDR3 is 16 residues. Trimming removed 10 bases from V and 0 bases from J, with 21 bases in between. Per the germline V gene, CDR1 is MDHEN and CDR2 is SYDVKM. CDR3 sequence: CATRPRGYLMNTEAFF. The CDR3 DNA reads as TGTGCCACCCGGCCCCGCGGCTACCTAATGAACACTGAAGCTTTCTTT.

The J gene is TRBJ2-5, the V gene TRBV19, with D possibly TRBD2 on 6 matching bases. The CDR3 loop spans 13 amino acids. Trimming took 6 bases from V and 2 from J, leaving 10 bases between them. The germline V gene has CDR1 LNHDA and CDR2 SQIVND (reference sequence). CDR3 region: CASRAGGQETQYF. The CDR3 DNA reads TGTGCCAGTAGAGCTGGGGGGCAAGAGACCCAGTACTTC. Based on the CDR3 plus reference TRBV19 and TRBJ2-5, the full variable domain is DGGITQSPKYLFRKEGQNVTLSCEQNLNHDAMYWYRQDPGQGLRLIYYSQIVNDFQKGDIAEGYSVSREKKESFPLTVTSAQKNPTAFYLCASRAGGQETQYFGPGTRLLVL.

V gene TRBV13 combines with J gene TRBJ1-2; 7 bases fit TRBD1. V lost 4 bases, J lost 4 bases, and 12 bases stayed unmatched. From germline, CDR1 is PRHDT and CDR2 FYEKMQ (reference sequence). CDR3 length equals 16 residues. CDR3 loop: CASSYRDSAKLYGYTF. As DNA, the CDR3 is TGTGCCAGCAGCTACCGGGACAGCGCGAAACTCTATGGCTACACCTTC.

In DNA, the CDR3 is TGTGCCAGCAGCGCGGGGGTCCGAGAGACCCAGTACTTC. It specifies CASSAGVRETQYF. The chain has TRBV7-9 and TRBJ2-5, with 7 bases that match TRBD2. Germline-derived CDR1 and CDR2 are SEHNR and FQNEAQ (reference sequence). The CDR3 is made up of 13 amino acids. Unmatched junction bases numbered 4, after V lost 5 bases and J lost 4 bases.

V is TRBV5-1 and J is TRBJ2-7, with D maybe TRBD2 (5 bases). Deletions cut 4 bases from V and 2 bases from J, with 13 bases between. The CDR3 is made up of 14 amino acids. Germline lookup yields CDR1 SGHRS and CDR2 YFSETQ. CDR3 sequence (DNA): TGCGCCAGCAGCCCCTGGATAGCGACCTACGAGCAGTACTTC. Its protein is CASSPWIATYEQYF.

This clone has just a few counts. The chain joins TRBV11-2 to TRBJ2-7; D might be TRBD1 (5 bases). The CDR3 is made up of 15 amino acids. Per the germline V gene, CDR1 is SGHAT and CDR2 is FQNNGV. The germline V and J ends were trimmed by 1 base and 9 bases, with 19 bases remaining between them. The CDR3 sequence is CASSLGGRPILAQYF. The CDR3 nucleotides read TGTGCCAGCAGCTTAGGGGGCCGGCCTATTTTAGCGCAGTACTTC.

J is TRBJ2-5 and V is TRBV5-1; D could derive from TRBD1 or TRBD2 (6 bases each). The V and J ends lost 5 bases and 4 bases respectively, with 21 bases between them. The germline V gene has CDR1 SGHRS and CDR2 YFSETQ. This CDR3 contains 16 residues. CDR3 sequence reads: CASSGWGDTQGETQYF. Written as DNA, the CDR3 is TGCGCCAGCAGTGGCTGGGGGGACACCCAGGGAGAGACCCAGTACTTC.

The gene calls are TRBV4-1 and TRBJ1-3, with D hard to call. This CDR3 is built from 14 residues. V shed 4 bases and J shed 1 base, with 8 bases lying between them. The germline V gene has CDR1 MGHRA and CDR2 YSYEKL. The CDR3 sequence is CASSLQGSGNTIYF. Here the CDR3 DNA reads TGCGCCAGCAGCCTACAAGGATCTGGAAACACCATATATTTT.

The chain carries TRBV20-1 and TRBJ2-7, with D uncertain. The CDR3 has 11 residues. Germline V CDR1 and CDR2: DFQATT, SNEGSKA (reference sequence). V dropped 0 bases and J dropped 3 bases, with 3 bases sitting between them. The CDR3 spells CSARDYYEQYF. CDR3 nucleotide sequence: TGCAGTGCTAGAGACTACTACGAGCAGTACTTC.

CDR3 nucleotides: TGTGCCAGCAGTCGACTAGCGGGGGGCCAAGAGACCCAGTACTTC. As protein: CASSRLAGGQETQYF. The rearrangement uses TRBV6-1 and TRBJ2-5; 13 bases are a match to TRBD2. V was pared by 5 bases and J by 1 base, with 1 base of the junction left unmatched. The CDR3 contains 15 residues. Germline V gene data show CDR1 as MNHNS and CDR2 as SASEGT.

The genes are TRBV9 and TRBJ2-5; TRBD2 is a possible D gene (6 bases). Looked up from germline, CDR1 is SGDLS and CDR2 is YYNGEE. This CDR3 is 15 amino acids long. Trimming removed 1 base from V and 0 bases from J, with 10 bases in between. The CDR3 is CASSVSGEYQETQYF. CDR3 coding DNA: TGTGCCAGCAGCGTATCGGGGGAGTACCAAGAGACCCAGTACTTC.

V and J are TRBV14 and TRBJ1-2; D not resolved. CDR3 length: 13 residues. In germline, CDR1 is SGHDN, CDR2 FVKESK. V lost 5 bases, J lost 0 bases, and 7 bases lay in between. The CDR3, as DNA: TGTGCCAGCAGCGCCAGAGCTAACTATGGCTACACCTTC. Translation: CASSARANYGYTF.

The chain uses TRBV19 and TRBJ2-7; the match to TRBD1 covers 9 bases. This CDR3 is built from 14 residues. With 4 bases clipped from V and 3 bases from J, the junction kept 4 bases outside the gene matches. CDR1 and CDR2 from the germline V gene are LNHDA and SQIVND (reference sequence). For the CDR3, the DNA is TGTGCCAGTAGTAGCAGACAGGGGGTCTACGAGCAGTACTTC. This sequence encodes CASSSRQGVYEQYF.

This CDR3 reads CASSAQTSGMYEQYF. The CDR3 nucleotides are TGTGCCAGCAGTGCCCAGACTAGCGGGATGTACGAGCAGTACTTC. The V call is TRBV27, the J call TRBJ2-7; 11 nucleotides line up with TRBD2. J gave up 4 bases and V 5 bases, and 7 bases lay outside the gene matches. CDR3 length: 15 amino acids. Germline assignment: CDR1 MNHEY and CDR2 SMNVEV (reference sequence).

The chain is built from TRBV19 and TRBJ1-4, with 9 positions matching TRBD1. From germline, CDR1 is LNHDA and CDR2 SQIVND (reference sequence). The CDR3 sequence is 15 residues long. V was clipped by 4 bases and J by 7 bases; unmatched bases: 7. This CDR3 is CASSTWTGASEKLFF. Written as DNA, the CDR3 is TGTGCCAGTAGTACCTGGACAGGGGCGAGTGAAAAACTGTTTTTT.

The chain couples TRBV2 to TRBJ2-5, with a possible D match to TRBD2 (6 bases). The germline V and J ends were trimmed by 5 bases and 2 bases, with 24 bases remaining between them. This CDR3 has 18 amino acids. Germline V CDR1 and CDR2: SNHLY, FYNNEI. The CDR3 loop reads CASSSPMEGFGLQETQYF. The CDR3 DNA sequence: TGTGCCAGCAGTTCACCCATGGAGGGTTTTGGCCTTCAAGAGACCCAGTACTTC.

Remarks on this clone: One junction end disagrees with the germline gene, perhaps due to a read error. The CDR3 nucleotides are TGTGCCAGCTGTGACATCTCTGGAAACACCATATATTTT. This gives the protein CASCDISGNTIYF. The chain couples TRBV6-1 to TRBJ1-3; D gene ambiguous. Germline V gene lookup returns CDR1 MNHNS and CDR2 SASEGT. The CDR3 sequence is 13 residues long.

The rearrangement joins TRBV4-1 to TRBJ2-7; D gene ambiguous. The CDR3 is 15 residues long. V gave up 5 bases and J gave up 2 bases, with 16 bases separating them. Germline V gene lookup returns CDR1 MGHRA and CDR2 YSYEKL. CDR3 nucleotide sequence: TGCGCCAGCAGCGAGGAGTTCAGAACCGCCTACGAGCAGTACTTC. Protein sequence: CASSEEFRTAYEQYF.

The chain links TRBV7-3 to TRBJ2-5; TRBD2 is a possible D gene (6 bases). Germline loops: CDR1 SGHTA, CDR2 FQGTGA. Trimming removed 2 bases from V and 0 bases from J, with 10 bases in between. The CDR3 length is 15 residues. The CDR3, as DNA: TGTGCCAGCAGCTTAGGGGTAGCGGACCAAGAGACCCAGTACTTC. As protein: CASSLGVADQETQYF. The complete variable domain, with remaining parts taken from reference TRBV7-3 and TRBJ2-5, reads GAGVSQTPSNKVTEKGKYVELRCDPISGHTALYWYRQSLGQGPEFLIYFQGTGAADDSGLPNDRFFAVRPEGSVSTLKIQRTERGDSAVYLCASSLGVADQETQYFGPGTRLLVL.

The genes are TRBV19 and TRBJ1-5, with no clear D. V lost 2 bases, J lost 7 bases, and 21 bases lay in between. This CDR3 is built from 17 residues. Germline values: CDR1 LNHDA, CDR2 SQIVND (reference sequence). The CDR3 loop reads CASSILGIGFEKQPQHF. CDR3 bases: TGTGCCAGTAGTATACTAGGGATAGGTTTTGAGAAGCAGCCCCAGCATTTT.

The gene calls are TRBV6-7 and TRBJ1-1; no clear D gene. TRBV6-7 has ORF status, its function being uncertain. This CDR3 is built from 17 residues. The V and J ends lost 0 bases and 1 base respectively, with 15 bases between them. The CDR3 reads CASSYSEGPNGNTEAFF. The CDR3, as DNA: TGTGCCAGCAGTTACTCGGAGGGTCCCAACGGGAACACTGAAGCTTTCTTT.

Here the CDR3 reads CASSLEGTSVYYEQYF. CDR3 bases: TGTGCCAGCAGCTTAGAAGGGACTAGCGTGTACTACGAGCAGTACTTC. The chain links TRBV11-2 to TRBJ2-7, with TRBD2 matching 10 bases. Germline V lookup: CDR1 SGHAT, CDR2 FQNNGV. CDR3 size: 16 residues. V lost 0 bases to trimming and J lost 3 bases; unmatched junction nucleotides: 5.